This TCR beta chain was observed in a study of T cell responses to AZD1222 COVID-19 vaccine. General study findings and limits: There were mostly white British donors and more females than males, and clonal diversity was possibly underestimated. Spike-spanning, vaccine-associated CD4 TCRs were dominant at 160-218 and 743-854.

This CDR3 spans 15 amino acids. Concerning this clone itself: Its antigen is undetermined.

This table comes from immunoSEQ multiplex PCR, and its TCRdb copy is limited to in-frame clones, with some not included. Of 90,000 to 100,000 clones in the sample, about 85% were seen once. This TCR came from an adult in good health. The specimen was peripheral blood, collected on day 0 of AZD1222 vaccination. The chain recombines TRBV12-1 with TRBJ2-5; the D call TRBD2 from the table was never checked on the DNA. TRBV12-1 is annotated as a pseudogene. The CDR3 loop reads CASSPPSGGMETQYF. CDR3 nucleotide sequence: TGTGCCAGCAGCCCCCCCAGCGGGGGTATGGAGACCCAGTACTTC.